The rows below give T cell receptor beta chains drawn from one sample of a study of T cells in Graves' hyperthyroidism and ophthalmopathy. TCRdb analysed the multiplex PCR reads with MiXCR anew, one entry per CDR3 protein. The sample includes around 300,000 distinct CDR3 sequences, around 15% of them seen just once. The sequenced sample was blood. The receptor set was obtained from a woman in her thirties or forties with Graves' ophthalmopathy. Each CDR3 is given with its conserved first and last residue. D genes are given only for firm matches. Size tells how often a clone was seen (once, few, many) or the class of an expanded clone, and some rows leave it out.

>TRBV6-2/TRBV6-3|TRBJ2-7|-|16|many
TGTGCCAGCAGAATCGGGCGTCGGGTAATTCCCTACGAGCAGTACTTC
CASRIGRRVIPYEQYF
>TRBV5-1|TRBJ1-1|-|15|-
TGCGCCAGCAGCTCGAGTGGGGAATTCGGCACTGAAGCTTTCTTT
CASSSSGEFGTEAFF
>TRBV5-6|TRBJ1-1|-|14|few
TGTGCCAGCAGGCAGCAGGGATATAGGACTGAAGCTTTCTTT
CASRQQGYRTEAFF
>TRBV20-1|TRBJ2-7|-|12|many
TGCAGTGGTAGCGGACCGATCTACGAGCAGTACTTC
CSGSGPIYEQYF
>TRBV6-4|TRBJ2-1|TRBD1|15|many
TGTGCCAGCAGTGACTCCGGGACAGGGGGCGATGAGCAGTTCTTC
CASSDSGTGGDEQFF
>TRBV5-1|TRBJ1-4|-|13|many
TGCGCCAGCAGCTTCCAAATCGGGGAAAAACTGTTTTTT
CASSFQIGEKLFF
>TRBV24-1|TRBJ2-5|-|13|-
TGTGCCACCAGTGACCCCGGACGGGAGACCCAGTACTTC
CATSDPGRETQYF
>TRBV12-3/TRBV12-4|TRBJ2-1|-|14|many
TGTGCCAGCACTCCTCAAAGCTCCTACAATGAGCAGTTCTTC
CASTPQSSYNEQFF
>TRBV6-1|TRBJ2-7|-|13|many
TGTGCCAGCAGTGAATGGACTTTCTACGAGCAGTACTTC
CASSEWTFYEQYF
>TRBV7-9|TRBJ2-5|TRBD2|13|many
TGTGCCAGCAGCTTAACTAGCGGGGAGACCCAGTACTTC
CASSLTSGETQYF
>TRBV2|TRBJ1-1|-|14|many
TGTGCCAGCAGTGAAGAAGGAGGGGTCACTGAAGCTTTCTTT
CASSEEGGVTEAFF
>TRBV2|TRBJ2-5|-|13|many
TGTGCCAGCAGCATGGACTACGAAGAGACCCAGTACTTC
CASSMDYEETQYF
>TRBV28|TRBJ1-1|-|14|many
TGTGCCAGCAGTTTGGGTGGGGGGCCGGGTGAAGCTTTCTTT
CASSLGGGPGEAFF
>TRBV7-2|TRBJ2-1|-|14|many
TGTGCCAGCAGCTTAGGTGACCGGAACAATGAGCAGTTCTTC
CASSLGDRNNEQFF
>TRBV7-9|TRBJ2-1|TRBD1|14|few
TGTGCCAGCAGTAGAGAGGGGGCGGTTGGTGAGCAGTTCTTC
CASSREGAVGEQFF
>TRBV7-9|TRBJ1-1|TRBD1|14|many
TGTGCCAGCAGCAACTTGGACAGGCGCACTGAAGCTTTCTTT
CASSNLDRRTEAFF
>TRBV4-1|TRBJ1-1|-|15|few
TGCGCCAGCAGCCAACATCATCTGGGGAACACTGAAGCTTTCTTT
CASSQHHLGNTEAFF
>TRBV19|TRBJ2-2|-|15|few
TGTGCCAGTAGTATGGGGAGGGGGCTCACCGGGGAGCTGTTTTTT
CASSMGRGLTGELFF
>TRBV11-2|TRBJ2-1|-|17|many
TGTGCCAGCACCCAACGTTCCCGGGGGCGGTTGGTTAATGAGCAGTTCTTC
CASTQRSRGRLVNEQFF
>TRBV2|TRBJ1-6|-|15|many
TGTGCCAGCAGTGTTACCCCTGGGCCTAATTCACCCCTCCACTTT
CASSVTPGPNSPLHF
>TRBV7-2|TRBJ1-2|TRBD1|14|-
TGTGCCAGCAGCGCCACCCGACAGGGGTATGGCTACACCTTC
CASSATRQGYGYTF
>TRBV13|TRBJ2-1|TRBD2|16|few
TGTGCCAGCAGCTCCGCCGGGACTAGCAGGAGTAATGAGCAGTTCTTC
CASSSAGTSRSNEQFF
>TRBV19|TRBJ2-7|-|13|few
TGTGCCAGTAGTATCAGGACGGTTCACGAGCAGTACTTC
CASSIRTVHEQYF
>TRBV29-1|TRBJ1-2|-|11|many
TGCAGCGTTGCCACCGGTGGTGGCTACACCTTC
CSVATGGGYTF
>TRBV20-1|TRBJ2-1|TRBD2|17|many
TGCAGTGCTAGAGATCCACTAGCGGGAGAGAATATCAATGAGCAGTTCTTC
CSARDPLAGENINEQFF
>TRBV29-1|TRBJ1-2|TRBD1|14|few
TGCAGCGTTGAGACAGGGAATATTAACTATGGCTACACCTTC
CSVETGNINYGYTF
>TRBV4-1|TRBJ2-7|TRBD1|15|many
TGCGCCAGCAGCCAAGGGACAGGAGCGTCCTACGAGCAGTACTTC
CASSQGTGASYEQYF
>TRBV3-1|TRBJ1-1|-|14|few
TGTGCCAGCAGCCAAGGGAGCGGTTTTTCTAGGGTTTTCTTT
CASSQGSGFSRVFF
>TRBV19|TRBJ1-1|TRBD1|14|many
TGTGCCAGTAGTTTCCGACAGGGGGTCGCTGAAGCTTTCTTT
CASSFRQGVAEAFF
>TRBV2|TRBJ1-1|-|13|many
TGTGCCAGCAGTGATTTGGGGTCCGCTGAAGCTTTCTTT
CASSDLGSAEAFF
>TRBV19|TRBJ1-1|TRBD1|14|-
TGTGCCAGTAGTGTAGGGGGCGGACGGACTGAAGCTTTCTTT
CASSVGGGRTEAFF
>TRBV7-8|TRBJ2-7|-|14|many
TGTGCCAGCAGTCAGGAGCGGGTTTCCTACGAGCAGTACTTC
CASSQERVSYEQYF
>TRBV2|TRBJ2-5|-|14|many
TGTGCCAGCACAGCCGGGACTGGAGGGGAGACCCAGTACTTC
CASTAGTGGETQYF
>TRBV6-1|TRBJ1-5|-|15|-
TGTGCCAGCAGTGGGAGGGTAGGGCGCAATCAGCCCCAGCATTTT
CASSGRVGRNQPQHF
>TRBV7-2|TRBJ2-3|-|14|many
TGTGCCAGCAGCTTATTGACTAGTCGAGATACGCAGTATTTT
CASSLLTSRDTQYF
>TRBV24-1|TRBJ2-1|TRBD1|14|many
TGTGCCACCAGGGCCGGGACAGCTAACAATGAGCAGTTCTTC
CATRAGTANNEQFF
>TRBV7-9|TRBJ2-5|TRBD2|17|many
TGTGCCAGCAGCCGTTTCGGCGGCCTAGCGGGTATGGAGACCCAGTACTTC
CASSRFGGLAGMETQYF
>TRBV4-1|TRBJ1-1|-|15|-
TGCGCCAGCAGCCCCCGAGGCCAGATGAACACTGAAGCTTTCTTT
CASSPRGQMNTEAFF
>TRBV14|TRBJ2-7|-|14|many
TGTGCCAGCAGCCAAGATCTATCTGTAGGGGAGCAGTACTTC
CASSQDLSVGEQYF
>TRBV15|TRBJ2-7|-|11|many
TGTGCCACCAGCAAAGGGTACGAGCAGTACTTC
CATSKGYEQYF
>TRBV24-1|TRBJ1-6|TRBD1|13|-
TGTGCCGCGAACCAGGGGGAAGGATCACCCCTCCACTTT
CAANQGEGSPLHF
>TRBV12-3/TRBV12-4|TRBJ2-1|-|15|few
TGTGCCAGCAGCCAAGGTTTGAGGGGTGTCAATGAGCAGTTCTTC
CASSQGLRGVNEQFF
>TRBV7-7|TRBJ2-5|-|15|many
TGTGCTAGCAGCTCCACCGTGGGGCCCGAAGAGACCCAGTACTTC
CASSSTVGPEETQYF
>TRBV5-6|TRBJ2-2|-|18|few
TGTGCCAGCAGCTTGCGTGCCCGTTTAACTGCGAACACCGGGGAGCTGTTTTTT
CASSLRARLTANTGELFF
>TRBV28|TRBJ1-2|TRBD1|15|-
TGTGCCAGCAGTCTGACAGGGACGGCTAACTATGGCTACACCTTC
CASSLTGTANYGYTF
>TRBV5-1|TRBJ2-3|TRBD1|15|-
TGCGCCAGCAACCTAAGGGGGACAGACACAGATACGCAGTATTTT
CASNLRGTDTDTQYF
>TRBV19|TRBJ2-3|-|11|-
TGTGCCAGCGGCATGTCACCCGCGCAGTATTTT
CASGMSPAQYF
>TRBV28|TRBJ2-7|TRBD2|14|-
TGTGCCAGCAGTTTGGGGGGGTCTAATCGGGAGCAGTACTTC
CASSLGGSNREQYF
>TRBV7-9|TRBJ2-2|-|16|few
TGTGCCAGCAGCCCCCTCGTGACCCCTCGGACCGGGGAGCTGTTTTTT
CASSPLVTPRTGELFF
>TRBV27|TRBJ2-7|TRBD2|15|many
TGTGCCAGCAGTTTCGCCGGGACTAGCGCCTACGAGCAGTACTTC
CASSFAGTSAYEQYF
>TRBV18|TRBJ1-1|TRBD1|14|many
TGTGCCAGCTCACCGGACAGGAGGGGGCTAGCTGCTTTCTTT
CASSPDRRGLAAFF
>TRBV19|TRBJ2-1|TRBD1|16|-
TGTGCCAGTAGTATAGGGGGACAGGGTTCCTCCAATGAGCAGTTCTTC
CASSIGGQGSSNEQFF
>TRBV28|TRBJ1-2|TRBD1|15|many
TGTGCCAGCAGTCCAGGGACAGGGGGCGGCTATGGCTACACCTTC
CASSPGTGGGYGYTF
>TRBV2|TRBJ2-3|-|16|many
TGTGCCAGCACTCGCGGGACGTTTAGAAGCACAGATACGCAGTATTTT
CASTRGTFRSTDTQYF
>TRBV9|TRBJ2-3|-|14|few
TGCGCCAGCAGCCACCGGGCGGTCACAGATACGCAGTATTTT
CASSHRAVTDTQYF
>TRBV7-9|TRBJ1-1|-|14|few
TGTGCCAGCAGCTTAGAAGGATCGAACACTGAAGCTTTCTTT
CASSLEGSNTEAFF
>TRBV29-1|TRBJ1-3|-|12|many
TGCAGCGTAGAGAGCTCTGGAAACACCATATATTTT
CSVESSGNTIYF
>TRBV29-1|TRBJ2-5|TRBD2|13|many
TGCAGCGTTGTTACTAGCGGGCAGGAGACCCAGTACTTC
CSVVTSGQETQYF
>TRBV5-4|TRBJ2-7|-|17|-
TGTGCCAGCAGCTTGGACCCACGTGAGGGCAGGGACTACGAGCAGTACTTC
CASSLDPREGRDYEQYF
>TRBV6-1|TRBJ1-1|-|15|many
TGTGCCAGCAGTGCATTACGGGCGGGGAACACTGAAGCTTTCTTT
CASSALRAGNTEAFF